This T cell receptor beta chain emerged from a study of T cell responses to AZD1222 COVID-19 vaccine. The CDR3 length is 15 residues. Trimming pared 5 bases from V and 3 bases from J, leaving 14 bases between. Looked up from germline, CDR1 is SGHVS and CDR2 is FQNEAQ. Second doses were pooled across both intervals (about 4 or about 12 weeks). Remarks on this clone: As yet, its antigen is unknown.

Sequencing used immunoSEQ multiplex PCR; TCRdb keeps in-frame clones, though not all of them. The table lists around 140,000 clones, more than 85% of them singletons. General study findings and limits: Seropositive at baseline were only a handful of AZD1222 recipients. At 160-218 and 743-854, vaccine-associated CD4 TCRs were dominant, and they spanned spike.

The chain couples TRBV7-8 to TRBJ1-5, with D possibly being TRBD1 (6 bases). This clonotype was sampled from an adult who received the AZD1222 COVID-19 vaccine. This specimen consisted of peripheral blood, obtained 28 days after the second AZD1222 dose. CDR3 DNA sequence: TGTGCCAGCAGCCGCTCGACAGGCCCCAATCAGCCCCAGCATTTT. Amino acid sequence: CASSRSTGPNQPQHF.